What follows is one T cell receptor (beta chain) and its context. The antigen remains unidentified. This record comes from a study of cytomegalovirus exposure and HLA in healthy donors. In the PCR, 60 Vbeta and 13 Jbeta primers were used. Clones were sequenced by immunoSEQ multiplex PCR, and TCRdb holds only the in-frame ones, with some missing. The repertoire has around 150,000 clones, over 70% of them found once; the top ten carry about 4.5%. V shed 7 bases and J shed 1 base, with 14 bases lying between them. CDR3 length: 14 amino acids. From germline, CDR1 is SEHNR and CDR2 FQNEAQ (reference sequence). General study points: The authors excluded some V segments, including TRBV6-2 and TRBV6-3, as indistinguishable. In a later analysis, a genetic analysis reported fewer productive-TCR N-insertions in an Asian-associated ancestry cluster than the cohort average.

What was sequenced was PBMCs. This sequence originates from a man aged 30 to 39 in good health and CMV-seronegative. The chain joins TRBV7-9 to TRBJ2-7; D gene ambiguous. The CDR3 protein is CASTHLDGSYEQYF. The CDR3 coding sequence is TGTGCCAGCACCCACCTAGACGGATCCTACGAGCAGTACTTC.